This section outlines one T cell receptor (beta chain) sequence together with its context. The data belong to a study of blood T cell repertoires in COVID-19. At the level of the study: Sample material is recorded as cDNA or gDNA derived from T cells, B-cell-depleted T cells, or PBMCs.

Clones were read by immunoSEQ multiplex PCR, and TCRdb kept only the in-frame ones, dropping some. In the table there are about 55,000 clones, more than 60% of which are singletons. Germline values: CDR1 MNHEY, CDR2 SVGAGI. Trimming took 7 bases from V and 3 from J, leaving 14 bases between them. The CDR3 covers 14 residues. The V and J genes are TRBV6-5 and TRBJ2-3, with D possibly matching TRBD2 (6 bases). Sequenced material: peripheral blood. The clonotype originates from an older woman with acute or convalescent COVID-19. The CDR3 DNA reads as TGTGCCAGCACCAGGAGGGACGGGACAGATACGCAGTATTTT. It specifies CASTRRDGTDTQYF.